Listed here is a single TCR beta chain. Its antigen is unidentified. V was clipped by 6 bases and J by 5 bases, with 16 bases between them. The CDR3 runs 14 residues. Germline V gene sequence: CDR1 SNHLY, CDR2 FYNNEI. Repertoires were generated with immunoSEQ multiplex PCR, while TCRdb's copy carries only in-frame clones and drops some. The table lists about 450,000 clones, roughly 77% of them singletons, with roughly 13% in the top ten. This entry comes from a study of shared clonotypes between healthy human individuals. Findings of the study overall: Blood was the sole source, and tissue repertoires probably differ. An expected dependence of interdonor clonotype sharing on sequencing depth was noted.

V is TRBV2 and J is TRBJ2-5, with D possibly matching TRBD2 (6 bases). This clonotype was obtained from a woman between 40 and 55 years old in good health. Some clones in this sample may be carry-over from other donors' samples. Sequenced material: PBMCs. The CDR3 is CASRTAVSGETQYF. CDR3 nucleotides: TGTGCCAGCAGGACGGCAGTGAGCGGGGAGACCCAGTACTTC. The full variable domain, with the rest looked up from reference TRBV2 and TRBJ2-5, is EPEVTQTPSHQVTQMGQEVILRCVPISNHLYFYWYRQILGQKVEFLVSFYNNEISEKSEIFDDQFSVERPDGSNFTLKIRSTKLEDSAMYFCASRTAVSGETQYFGPGTRLLVL.